These T cell receptor beta chains were read from a single sample in a study of T cells in Graves' hyperthyroidism and ophthalmopathy. TCRdb reprocessed the multiplex PCR reads via MiXCR and lists one record per CDR3 protein. Altogether fewer than 300,000 distinct CDR3 sequences are present, around 15% being singletons, with the ten largest covering 30%. The material sequenced was blood. The receptors originated from a woman in her fifties or sixties with Graves' hyperthyroidism that later progressed to Graves' ophthalmopathy. Each CDR3 is given with its conserved first and last residue. The D gene is left open where the match is weak. For some rows the clone size is stated as once, few or many, or as a class when expanded; others skip it.

DNA	CDR3	V	J	D	length	size
TGCAGTGCTAGAGTCGGGCGGGGGCTAGACAAAAACATTCAGTACTTC	CSARVGRGLDKNIQYF	TRBV20-1	TRBJ2-4	NA	16	many
TGCAGCGTTCCCGCTAGGGGGGGTCCAACCGGGGAGCTGTTTTTT	CSVPARGGPTGELFF	TRBV29-1	TRBJ2-2	NA	15	few
TGTGCCAGCAGTGGGGACTATCAAGAGACCCAGTACTTC	CASSGDYQETQYF	TRBV2	TRBJ2-5	TRBD2	13	many
TGTGCCTGGAGTGTTTCAGGGATGTCGAAGTACCAAGAGACCCAGTACTTC	CAWSVSGMSKYQETQYF	TRBV30	TRBJ2-5	NA	17	once
TGTGCCAGCAGTGAAGAGGGGTGGGATACGCAGTATTTT	CASSEEGWDTQYF	TRBV2	TRBJ2-3	NA	13	many
TGTGCCAGCAGTTACACCTCTGGAAACACCATATATTTT	CASSYTSGNTIYF	TRBV6-5	TRBJ1-3	NA	13	few
TGTGCCAGCAGCTTGGGGGCAGGCAATTCACCCCTCCACTTT	CASSLGAGNSPLHF	TRBV5-6	TRBJ1-6	NA	14	NA
TGTGCCAGCTCACCCTTTTCAGATACGCAGTATTTT	CASSPFSDTQYF	TRBV18	TRBJ2-3	NA	12	NA
TGTGCCAGCAGTGAAAGTCTGACTGTTTCCTACGAGCAGTACTTC	CASSESLTVSYEQYF	TRBV6-1	TRBJ2-7	NA	15	NA
TGCAGCGTTGAAGAATCAGTCGGGGCCCCTATTGGCTCACCCCTCCACTTT	CSVEESVGAPIGSPLHF	TRBV29-1	TRBJ1-6	NA	17	NA
TGTGCCATCACATTCTCCGGGACAGGGGGCACTGAAGCTTTCTTT	CAITFSGTGGTEAFF	TRBV10-3	TRBJ1-1	TRBD1	15	few
TGCGCCAGCAGCGCAGCCCCTAGCGGGGTCCCTCGGGAGCAGTTCTTC	CASSAAPSGVPREQFF	TRBV5-1	TRBJ2-1	TRBD2	16	many
TGTGCCAGCAGCGTTATAGCGGGAGCCCCCTACAATGAGCAGTTCTTC	CASSVIAGAPYNEQFF	TRBV5-6	TRBJ2-1	TRBD2	16	many
TGCGCCAGCAGCCAACGGGACCGAAGCTCTGGGGCCAACGTCCTGACTTTC	CASSQRDRSSGANVLTF	TRBV4-1	TRBJ2-6	NA	17	few
TGTGCCAGCAGCTTGTTCCCAGATCAGCCCCAGCATTTT	CASSLFPDQPQHF	TRBV7-9	TRBJ1-5	NA	13	many
TGTGCCAGCACCCCATCGCCGGGCCGCAGCTACAATGAGCAGTTCTTC	CASTPSPGRSYNEQFF	TRBV28	TRBJ2-1	NA	16	NA
TGTGCCAGCGGTGGCGGGGAAGAGACCCAGTACTTC	CASGGGEETQYF	TRBV2	TRBJ2-5	NA	12	NA
TGCGCCAGCAGCTTTGGGACTAGCGGAGAAGAGACCCAGTACTTC	CASSFGTSGEETQYF	TRBV5-1	TRBJ2-5	TRBD2	15	few
TGTGCCAGCAGGGAAGGGGGGGGGGATGAGCAGTTCTTC	CASREGGGDEQFF	TRBV5-6	TRBJ2-1	NA	13	few
TGTGCCAGCTGGAGGGGGCGCAGCTCTGGAAACACCATATATTTT	CASWRGRSSGNTIYF	TRBV28	TRBJ1-3	TRBD1	15	NA
TGTGCCAGCTTAACCGGGACAGTAAATAGCAATCAGCCCCAGCATTTT	CASLTGTVNSNQPQHF	TRBV25-1	TRBJ1-5	TRBD1	16	many
TGTGCCAGCAGCGGACAGCACTCCTACGAGCAGTACTTC	CASSGQHSYEQYF	TRBV12-3/TRBV12-4	TRBJ2-7	NA	13	many
TGTGCCAGTCGCCGGACTAGCTACAATGAGCAGTTCTTC	CASRRTSYNEQFF	TRBV7-2	TRBJ2-1	TRBD2	13	many
TGTGCCAGCAGCTTAAGGAGCGGTGAAAAACTGTTTTTT	CASSLRSGEKLFF	TRBV11-2	TRBJ1-4	NA	13	NA
TGTGCCAGCAGCGGGGGACAGGGCACTCAGCCCCAGCATTTT	CASSGGQGTQPQHF	TRBV12-3/TRBV12-4	TRBJ1-5	TRBD1	14	many
TGTGCCACCAGTGCCCCGACAGGGGGAAACTACGAGCAGTACTTC	CATSAPTGGNYEQYF	TRBV24-1	TRBJ2-7	TRBD1	15	many
TGTGCCAGCCAGGGGAGAGTCCAAGAGACCCAGTACTTC	CASQGRVQETQYF	TRBV5-8	TRBJ2-5	NA	13	many
TGTGCCAGCAGTTACGGCTCTGGGGCCAACGTCCTGACTTTC	CASSYGSGANVLTF	TRBV12-3/TRBV12-4	TRBJ2-6	NA	14	many
TGTGCCAGCAGTTTAAGCCAGGCGTCCGCGAACACTGAAGCTTTCTTT	CASSLSQASANTEAFF	TRBV28	TRBJ1-1	NA	16	many
TGTGCCTGGAGTGATCAGGGGGCTAAGGATTGGTATGAGCAGTTCTTC	CAWSDQGAKDWYEQFF	TRBV30	TRBJ2-1	TRBD1	16	NA
TGTGCCAGCAGCTGGGGGACTAGCGGTCCTGCCTACGAGCAGTACTTC	CASSWGTSGPAYEQYF	TRBV7-9	TRBJ2-7	TRBD2	16	few
TGCGCCAGCAGCTTGTCAGAGTTTCGGACACCCACTGAAGCTTTCTTT	CASSLSEFRTPTEAFF	TRBV5-1	TRBJ1-1	NA	16	many
TGTGCCACCACAGGGTTAGAACGCTCTGGGGCCAACGTCCTGACTTTC	CATTGLERSGANVLTF	TRBV6-1	TRBJ2-6	NA	16	many
TGTGCCAGCAGCGATAGGGACCTGACAGATACGCAGTATTTT	CASSDRDLTDTQYF	TRBV6-1	TRBJ2-3	NA	14	many